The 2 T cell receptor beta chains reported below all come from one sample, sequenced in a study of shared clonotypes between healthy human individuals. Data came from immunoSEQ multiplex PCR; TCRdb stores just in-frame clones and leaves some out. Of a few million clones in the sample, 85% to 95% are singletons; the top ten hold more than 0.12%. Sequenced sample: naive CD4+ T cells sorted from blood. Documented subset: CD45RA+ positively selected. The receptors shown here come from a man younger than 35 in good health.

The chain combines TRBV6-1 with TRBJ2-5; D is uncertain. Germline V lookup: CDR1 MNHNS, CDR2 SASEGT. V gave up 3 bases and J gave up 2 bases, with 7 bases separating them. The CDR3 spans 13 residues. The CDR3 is CASSDSRQETQYF. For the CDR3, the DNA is TGTGCCAGCAGTGACTCCAGACAAGAGACCCAGTACTTC.

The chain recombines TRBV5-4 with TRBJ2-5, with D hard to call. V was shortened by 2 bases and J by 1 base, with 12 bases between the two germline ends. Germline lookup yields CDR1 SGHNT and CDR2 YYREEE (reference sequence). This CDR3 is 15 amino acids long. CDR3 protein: CASSFRAAAQETQYF. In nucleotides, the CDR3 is TGTGCCAGCAGCTTCCGCGCAGCTGCCCAAGAGACCCAGTACTTC.